Listed below are T cell receptor beta chains from one sample, sequenced in a study of blood T cell repertoires in COVID-19. Sequencing used immunoSEQ multiplex PCR; TCRdb keeps in-frame clones, though not all of them. This table has fewer than 250,000 clones, 75% to 85% appearing once. What was sequenced was peripheral blood. The receptors derive from a human donor in a cohort sampled during active COVID-19. CDR3s include the opening cysteine and the closing phenylalanine or tryptophan. A D gene is named only where the DNA matches it firmly. Only part of the rows carry a size: once, few, many, or a class if the clone is expanded.

j_gene: TRBJ2-5; v_gene: TRBV5-1; d_gene: NA; abundance: NA; CDR3nt: TGCGCCAGCAGCTTGGGGGGGCCAGAGACCCAGTACTTC; CDR3aa: CASSLGGPETQYF
j_gene: TRBJ1-4; v_gene: TRBV12-3/TRBV12-4; d_gene: NA; abundance: NA; CDR3nt: TGTGCCAGCAGTATTAGATGGGGCGAAAAACTGTTTTTT; CDR3aa: CASSIRWGEKLFF
j_gene: TRBJ1-5; v_gene: TRBV7-9; d_gene: TRBD1; abundance: NA; CDR3nt: TGTGCCAGCAGCTTAGAACAGGGGAATCAGCCCCAGCATTTT; CDR3aa: CASSLEQGNQPQHF
j_gene: TRBJ1-3; v_gene: TRBV5-6; d_gene: NA; abundance: NA; CDR3nt: TGTGCCAGCAGCTTGGAGGGGGAATATAGAAACACCATATATTTT; CDR3aa: CASSLEGEYRNTIYF
j_gene: TRBJ1-2; v_gene: TRBV28; d_gene: TRBD1; abundance: NA; CDR3nt: TGTGCCAGCAGAAGGGGACAGGGAGTTGGCTACACCTTC; CDR3aa: CASRRGQGVGYTF
j_gene: TRBJ2-1; v_gene: TRBV7-3; d_gene: TRBD2; abundance: once; CDR3nt: TGTGCCAGCAGCCCCACTAGCGGAAGTTACAATGAGCAGTTCTTC; CDR3aa: CASSPTSGSYNEQFF
j_gene: TRBJ2-1; v_gene: TRBV7-9; d_gene: TRBD1; abundance: NA; CDR3nt: TGTGCCAGCAGCTTAATGGGACAGTTCAATGAGCAGTTCTTC; CDR3aa: CASSLMGQFNEQFF
j_gene: TRBJ1-2; v_gene: TRBV2; d_gene: NA; abundance: NA; CDR3nt: TGTGCCAGCAGGGCTGACAGCACTAACTATGGCTACACCTTC; CDR3aa: CASRADSTNYGYTF
j_gene: TRBJ2-3; v_gene: TRBV5-5; d_gene: NA; abundance: NA; CDR3nt: TGTGCCAGCAGCCCCGAGGGAGATACGCAGTATTTT; CDR3aa: CASSPEGDTQYF
j_gene: TRBJ2-1; v_gene: TRBV6-4; d_gene: NA; abundance: NA; CDR3nt: TGTGCCATCATATGGGACTGGCGTGAGCAGTTCTTC; CDR3aa: CAIIWDWREQFF
j_gene: TRBJ1-1; v_gene: TRBV19; d_gene: NA; abundance: few; CDR3nt: TGTGCCAGTAGTATAACCCAGACAGTACAGACTGAAGCTTTCTTT; CDR3aa: CASSITQTVQTEAFF
j_gene: TRBJ1-2; v_gene: TRBV6-5; d_gene: NA; abundance: NA; CDR3nt: TGTGCCAGCAGTTACTCGGGGGGAAACTATGGCTACACCTTC; CDR3aa: CASSYSGGNYGYTF
j_gene: TRBJ2-1; v_gene: TRBV7-7; d_gene: TRBD1; abundance: NA; CDR3nt: TGTGCTAGCAGCCGGGGACAGGGGGGCTACAATGAGCAGTTCTTC; CDR3aa: CASSRGQGGYNEQFF
j_gene: TRBJ1-1; v_gene: TRBV10-2; d_gene: NA; abundance: NA; CDR3nt: TGCGCCAGCAGTGAGTCTTCAGGGTTCGGTGAAGCTTTCTTT; CDR3aa: CASSESSGFGEAFF
j_gene: TRBJ2-5; v_gene: TRBV5-1; d_gene: NA; abundance: NA; CDR3nt: TGCGCCAGCAGGCCAGGGATGGGTGAGACCCAGTACTTC; CDR3aa: CASRPGMGETQYF
j_gene: TRBJ2-7; v_gene: TRBV9; d_gene: TRBD2; abundance: NA; CDR3nt: TGTGCCAGCAGCGTAGGAAGGGTAGCGGGGGAGCAGTACTTC; CDR3aa: CASSVGRVAGEQYF
j_gene: TRBJ2-1; v_gene: TRBV15; d_gene: NA; abundance: NA; CDR3nt: TGTGCCACCAGCAGAGAGTTGCCAGGGGTCTACAATGAGCAGTTCTTC; CDR3aa: CATSRELPGVYNEQFF
j_gene: TRBJ1-1; v_gene: TRBV29-1; d_gene: NA; abundance: NA; CDR3nt: TGCAGCGTTGGGAGGGGGAACACTGAAGCTTTCTTT; CDR3aa: CSVGRGNTEAFF
j_gene: TRBJ1-2; v_gene: TRBV4-1; d_gene: NA; abundance: NA; CDR3nt: TGCGCCAGCAGCCAAGCCTTGGGGGGGTTGCAAGGCTACACCTTC; CDR3aa: CASSQALGGLQGYTF
j_gene: TRBJ1-1; v_gene: TRBV3-1/TRBV3-2; d_gene: NA; abundance: NA; CDR3nt: TGTGCCAGCAGCCAAGATAGGCGGGGGGTGGATAAGGAAGCTTTCTTT; CDR3aa: CASSQDRRGVDKEAFF
j_gene: TRBJ2-7; v_gene: TRBV20-1; d_gene: NA; abundance: once; CDR3nt: TGCAGTGCTTGGGGCATTGACGAGCAGTACTTC; CDR3aa: CSAWGIDEQYF
j_gene: TRBJ1-4; v_gene: TRBV6-5; d_gene: NA; abundance: NA; CDR3nt: TGTGCCAGCAGTTACTCCGGGGTTACAACTAATGAAAAACTGTTTTTT; CDR3aa: CASSYSGVTTNEKLFF
j_gene: TRBJ2-2; v_gene: TRBV14; d_gene: NA; abundance: NA; CDR3nt: TGTGCCAGCAGCCAACGGGGGACCGGGGAGCTGTTTTTT; CDR3aa: CASSQRGTGELFF
j_gene: TRBJ1-5; v_gene: TRBV4-1; d_gene: TRBD1; abundance: few; CDR3nt: TGCGCCAGCAGCCAAGCAGGGACAGGCAATCAGCCCCAGCATTTT; CDR3aa: CASSQAGTGNQPQHF
j_gene: TRBJ1-2; v_gene: TRBV2; d_gene: NA; abundance: NA; CDR3nt: TGTGCCAGCAGCTTCCAGGCGCGAGATGGCTACACCTTC; CDR3aa: CASSFQARDGYTF
j_gene: TRBJ2-1; v_gene: TRBV6-5; d_gene: TRBD2; abundance: NA; CDR3nt: TGTGCCAGCAGACTCCTAGCGGGAGGGGTAAATGAGCAGTTCTTC; CDR3aa: CASRLLAGGVNEQFF
j_gene: TRBJ2-2; v_gene: TRBV30; d_gene: TRBD2; abundance: NA; CDR3nt: TGTGCCTGGGCTTCGACTAGCGTAGGCACCGGGGAGCTGTTTTTT; CDR3aa: CAWASTSVGTGELFF
j_gene: TRBJ2-1; v_gene: TRBV6-5; d_gene: TRBD1; abundance: NA; CDR3nt: TGTGCCAGCAGTTTTACAGGGGATAAGTACAATGAGCAGTTCTTC; CDR3aa: CASSFTGDKYNEQFF
j_gene: TRBJ1-3; v_gene: TRBV5-1; d_gene: TRBD1; abundance: few; CDR3nt: TGCGCCAGCCCGGGACAGGGAACTGGCACCATATATTTT; CDR3aa: CASPGQGTGTIYF
j_gene: TRBJ1-2; v_gene: TRBV27; d_gene: NA; abundance: NA; CDR3nt: TGTGCCAGCAGTTTCGACAGGAGTAGGTATGGCTACACCTTC; CDR3aa: CASSFDRSRYGYTF
j_gene: TRBJ2-5; v_gene: TRBV30; d_gene: TRBD1; abundance: NA; CDR3nt: TGTGCCTGGAGCTTGACAGGGGGAGGAGAGACCCAGTACTTC; CDR3aa: CAWSLTGGGETQYF
j_gene: TRBJ2-7; v_gene: TRBV19; d_gene: TRBD2; abundance: NA; CDR3nt: TGTGCCAGTCGGACTAGCGGGACCTACGAGCAGTACTTC; CDR3aa: CASRTSGTYEQYF
j_gene: TRBJ2-1; v_gene: TRBV6-5; d_gene: TRBD2; abundance: NA; CDR3nt: TGTGCCAGCAGCCCCGGGACTAGCTATTCCAATGAGCAGTTCTTC; CDR3aa: CASSPGTSYSNEQFF
j_gene: TRBJ2-7; v_gene: TRBV28; d_gene: TRBD1; abundance: NA; CDR3nt: TGTGCCAGCGACTCCGGGACAGGCATCTACGAGCAGTACTTC; CDR3aa: CASDSGTGIYEQYF
j_gene: TRBJ1-5; v_gene: TRBV3-1/TRBV3-2; d_gene: NA; abundance: NA; CDR3nt: TGTGCCAGCAGCCAAGTAGGGGCAGGCCAGCCCCAGCATTTT; CDR3aa: CASSQVGAGQPQHF
j_gene: TRBJ2-2; v_gene: TRBV6-5; d_gene: TRBD2; abundance: NA; CDR3nt: TGTGCCAGCAGTTATGGTCTAGCGGGTCGAACCGGGGAGCTGTTTTTT; CDR3aa: CASSYGLAGRTGELFF
j_gene: TRBJ2-4; v_gene: TRBV5-1; d_gene: TRBD1; abundance: NA; CDR3nt: TGCGCCAGCAGCTATGACAGGGTATCCAAAAACATTCAGTACTTC; CDR3aa: CASSYDRVSKNIQYF
j_gene: TRBJ2-7; v_gene: TRBV11-2; d_gene: NA; abundance: NA; CDR3nt: TGTGCCAGCAGCTCGTACGAGCAGTACTTC; CDR3aa: CASSSYEQYF
j_gene: TRBJ1-5; v_gene: TRBV19; d_gene: TRBD1; abundance: NA; CDR3nt: TGTGCCAGTAGTTCAGGGACAGGGAATCAGCCCCAGCATTTT; CDR3aa: CASSSGTGNQPQHF
j_gene: TRBJ2-2; v_gene: TRBV3-1/TRBV3-2; d_gene: NA; abundance: NA; CDR3nt: TGTGCCAGCAGCCAAAACGCACAGGGATCCGGGGAGCTGTTTTTT; CDR3aa: CASSQNAQGSGELFF
j_gene: TRBJ1-1; v_gene: TRBV27; d_gene: NA; abundance: NA; CDR3nt: TGTGCCAGCAGTAATGACAGGAACACTGAAGCTTTCTTT; CDR3aa: CASSNDRNTEAFF
j_gene: TRBJ1-5; v_gene: TRBV2; d_gene: NA; abundance: NA; CDR3nt: TGTGCCAGCAGTATAGGGGGTAACCGGCAGCCCCAGCATTTT; CDR3aa: CASSIGGNRQPQHF
j_gene: TRBJ1-1; v_gene: TRBV7-2; d_gene: NA; abundance: NA; CDR3nt: TGTGCCAGCAGCTTATTATCGGGGGACACTGAAGCTTTCTTT; CDR3aa: CASSLLSGDTEAFF
j_gene: TRBJ2-5; v_gene: TRBV5-1; d_gene: NA; abundance: once; CDR3nt: TGCGCCAGCAGCCGCGAACTAAAAGAGACCCAGTACTTC; CDR3aa: CASSRELKETQYF
j_gene: TRBJ2-2; v_gene: TRBV29-1; d_gene: TRBD1; abundance: NA; CDR3nt: TGCAGCGTATCAGGGGGCGCCTTCACCGGGGAGCTGTTTTTT; CDR3aa: CSVSGGAFTGELFF
j_gene: TRBJ1-1; v_gene: TRBV19; d_gene: TRBD1; abundance: NA; CDR3nt: TGTGCCAGTAGTATGTGGACAGGGCCAGCTCAAGCTTTCTTT; CDR3aa: CASSMWTGPAQAFF
j_gene: TRBJ1-5; v_gene: TRBV6-6; d_gene: TRBD1; abundance: once; CDR3nt: TGTGCCAGCTCCCGGGACAGGGGAGGCAATCAGCCCCAGCATTTT; CDR3aa: CASSRDRGGNQPQHF